The 28 T cell receptor beta chains listed next were all sequenced from one sample in a study of OX40 agonist ivuxolimab in advanced cancers. The assay was immunoSEQ multiplex PCR, and TCRdb's table has in-frame clones only and misses some. The table records approximately 77,000 clones, 85% to 95% of them present only once. The sample was CD4+ or CD8+ T cells sorted from blood, taken in a trial of the OX40 agonist ivuxolimab. These receptors were taken from an adult with an advanced solid tumor such as melanoma, head and neck, liver or kidney cancer.

Concerning this clone: Additional DNA sequences in this sample encode the identical CDR3. The rearrangement uses TRBV5-1 and TRBJ2-5, with 12 nucleotides matching TRBD2. This CDR3 is built from 14 residues. Germline loops: CDR1 SGHRS, CDR2 YFSETQ. The J segment lost 5 bases and the V segment lost 2 bases, leaving 1 base of the junction unmatched. The CDR3 DNA follows: TGCGCCAGCAGCTTCGGGACTAGCGGGGAGACCCAGTACTTC. Its protein product is CASSFGTSGETQYF.

V usage is TRBV5-1 and J usage is TRBJ1-4; TRBD1 matches at 8 bases. Trimming at V came to 3 bases and at J to 8 bases, leaving 3 bases not matched to a gene. Looked up from germline, CDR1 is SGHRS and CDR2 is YFSETQ. The CDR3 totals 13 residues. CDR3 DNA sequence: TGCGCCAGCAGCTCTGGACAGGGAGAAAAACTGTTTTTT. This sequence encodes CASSSGQGEKLFF.

The J gene is TRBJ2-1, the V gene TRBV5-1, with 8 bases aligning to TRBD2. Germline assignment: CDR1 SGHRS and CDR2 YFSETQ. The CDR3 length is 15 residues. Losses at the gene ends were 0 bases for V and 2 bases for J; bases not matched to a gene: 1. The CDR3 DNA reads as TGCGCCAGCAGCTTGGCCGGGGGGGCCTACAATGAGCAGTTCTTC. Amino acid sequence: CASSLAGGAYNEQFF.

The genes are TRBV10-3 and TRBJ2-2; no clear D gene. CDR1 is ENHRY, CDR2 SYGVKD, per germline. Trimming removed 6 bases at V and 2 bases at J, with 13 bases between. The CDR3 runs 15 residues. The CDR3: CAIRPGPTNTGELFF. The CDR3 region has the DNA TGTGCCATCAGACCGGGTCCGACCAACACCGGGGAGCTGTTTTTT.

J is TRBJ2-3 and V is TRBV28; possibly TRBD1 for D (5 bases). Trimming cost V 3 bases and J 2 bases, with 9 bases left between them. There are 14 residues in the CDR3. Per germline, CDR1 MDHEN and CDR2 SYDVKM. The CDR3 nucleotides read TGTGCCAGCAGTTTCCGACAGAACACAGATACGCAGTATTTT. This sequence encodes CASSFRQNTDTQYF.

The chain employs TRBV7-2 and TRBJ2-1; 9 nucleotides agree with TRBD2. Per the germline V gene, CDR1 is SGHTA and CDR2 is FQGNSA. The CDR3 is made up of 16 amino acids. J gave up 3 bases and V 1 base, and 4 bases lay outside the gene matches. For the CDR3, the DNA is TGTGCCAGCAGCTTAGTAGCGGGGGCCGTCTACAATGAGCAGTTCTTC. Its translation: CASSLVAGAVYNEQFF.

The J gene is TRBJ1-2, the V gene TRBV30; 8 positions match TRBD1. The germline CDR1 and CDR2 sequences are GTSNPN and SVGIG (reference sequence). This CDR3 region has 13 residues. Losses at the gene ends were 2 bases for V and 7 bases for J; bases not matched to a gene: 6. The CDR3 loop reads CAWSKQGVGGYTF. In DNA form, the CDR3 reads TGTGCCTGGAGTAAACAGGGGGTAGGTGGCTACACCTTC.

The chain is built from TRBV7-2 and TRBJ2-4; D may be TRBD1 (5 bases). The CDR3 covers 16 residues. The germline CDR1 and CDR2 sequences are SGHTA and FQGNSA. The V end was cut by 0 bases, the J end by 0 bases, with 9 bases between. In DNA form, the CDR3 reads TGTGCCAGCAGCTTAGCCAGGGTGAAAGCCAAAAACATTCAGTACTTC. Its translation: CASSLARVKAKNIQYF.

V usage is TRBV10-3 and J usage is TRBJ2-5; the D gene could be TRBD1 or TRBD2 (5 bases each). The CDR3 has 15 residues. The germline V gene has CDR1 ENHRY and CDR2 SYGVKD. Trimming pared 1 base from V and 1 base from J, leaving 10 bases between. The CDR3 DNA reads as TGTGCCATCAGTGAGTTTAAGGGGACCCAAGAGACCCAGTACTTC. Amino acid sequence: CAISEFKGTQETQYF.

This sequence joins TRBV21-1 and TRBJ1-4; TRBD1 was called by the table and not checked on the DNA. TRBV21-1 is annotated as a pseudogene. The CDR3 is made up of 17 amino acids. The chain's CDR3 is CASSKQITGDRGEKLFF. CDR3 bases: TGTGCCAGCAGCAAACAAATAACAGGGGACCGCGGTGAAAAACTGTTTTTT.

V and J are TRBV28 and TRBJ1-2, with D perhaps TRBD1 (6 bases). Trimming removed 7 bases from V and 7 bases from J, with 19 bases in between. This CDR3 spans 14 amino acids. The V gene's germline CDR1 is MDHEN and CDR2 SYDVKM. The CDR3 protein is CASIMGHWVGGYTF. The CDR3 DNA reads as TGTGCCAGCATTATGGGACACTGGGTGGGTGGCTACACCTTC.

This sequence joins TRBV2 and TRBJ2-2; D gene unclear. Germline V lookup: CDR1 SNHLY, CDR2 FYNNEI. This CDR3 spans 11 amino acids. The V gene lost 5 bases and the J gene lost 6 bases, with 4 bases spanning the gap. The CDR3 loop reads CASSPPGELFF. CDR3 in DNA: TGTGCCAGCAGTCCTCCCGGGGAGCTGTTTTTT.

The chain links TRBV28 to TRBJ2-7; 7 nucleotides agree with TRBD1. The CDR3 extends over 15 amino acids. Trimming took 6 bases from V and 0 from J; bases not matched to a gene: 8. The germline V gene encodes CDR1 MDHEN and CDR2 SYDVKM. Here the CDR3 reads CASSQQGVSSYEQYF. The CDR3, as DNA: TGTGCCAGCAGCCAGCAGGGGGTGTCCTCCTACGAGCAGTACTTC.

The V gene is TRBV9, the J gene TRBJ1-6; the match to TRBD1 covers 8 bases. V gave up 1 base and J gave up 9 bases; unmatched junction bases: 6. The germline gives CDR1 SGDLS, CDR2 YYNGEE. The CDR3 is 15 amino acids. The CDR3 here is CASSVSGQGSSPLHF. The CDR3 nucleotides are TGTGCCAGCAGCGTATCCGGACAGGGTAGTTCACCCCTCCACTTT.

This clone was counted once. The chain employs TRBV15 and TRBJ2-7, with a possible D match to TRBD1 (6 bases). The CDR3 is 13 amino acids. With 0 bases removed from V and 4 bases from J, the gap between germline ends came to 7 bases. Germline V gene lookup returns CDR1 LNHNV and CDR2 YYDKDF (reference sequence). The CDR3 region is CATSREQGYEQYF. The DNA for the CDR3 is TGTGCCACCAGCAGAGAGCAGGGGTACGAGCAGTACTTC.

The chain is built from TRBV7-8 and TRBJ2-7, with TRBD2 as a possible D gene (6 bases). Deletions cut 8 bases from V and 7 bases from J, with 21 bases between. CDR3 length equals 14 residues. Germline values: CDR1 SGHVS, CDR2 FQNEAQ. The DNA for the CDR3 is TGTGCCAGCCAACCTGGAGGGGCATCGGGGGAGCAGTACTTC. Its protein is CASQPGGASGEQYF.

The chain links TRBV15 to TRBJ1-1; 10 positions match TRBD1. V lost 5 bases and J lost 7; bases outside the gene matches: 10. Germline lookup yields CDR1 LNHNV and CDR2 YYDKDF (reference sequence). The CDR3 sequence is 15 residues long. For the CDR3, the DNA is TGTGCCACCAGCCCTCAGACAGGGGGCAGATTTGAAGCTTTCTTT. As protein: CATSPQTGGRFEAFF. Full variable domain (outside the CDR3, taken from reference TRBV15 and TRBJ1-1): DAMVIQNPRYQVTQFGKPVTLSCSQTLNHNVMYWYQQKSSQAPKLLFHYYDKDFNNEADTPDNFQSRRPNTSFCFLDIRSPGLGDTAMYLCATSPQTGGRFEAFFGQGTRLTVV.

This clone was picked up one time. V usage is TRBV7-8 and J usage is TRBJ2-5; D uncertain. The CDR3 runs to 14 residues. V dropped 5 bases and J dropped 3 bases, with 13 bases sitting between them. Germline V gene data show CDR1 as SGHVS and CDR2 as FQNEAQ. The CDR3 sequence is CASSPEWGKETQYF. The CDR3 nucleotides read TGTGCCAGCAGCCCCGAGTGGGGAAAAGAGACCCAGTACTTC.

This clone was detected once. The chain recombines TRBV2 with TRBJ2-5; no definite D call. V lost 4 bases and J lost 5, with 11 bases in between. CDR3 size: 13 residues. Looked up from germline, CDR1 is SNHLY and CDR2 is FYNNEI. The CDR3 here is CASSVLGYETQYF. Written as DNA, the CDR3 is TGTGCCAGCAGTGTTTTAGGATATGAGACCCAGTACTTC.

J is TRBJ2-1 and V is TRBV11-2, with 12 bases fitting TRBD2. V was pared by 0 bases and J by 6 bases, with 3 bases of the junction left unmatched. Germline CDR1 is SGHAT and CDR2 is FQNNGV. This CDR3 is built from 16 residues. The CDR3 region has the DNA TGTGCCAGCAGCTTAGATCTAGCGGGGGGGCTCAATGAGCAGTTCTTC. Its protein is CASSLDLAGGLNEQFF.

CDR3: CAWSEGVGVTGELFF. In DNA form, the CDR3 reads TGTGCCTGGAGTGAGGGGGTAGGAGTCACCGGGGAGCTGTTTTTT. The gene calls are TRBV30 and TRBJ2-2; the D gene is possibly TRBD1 (6 bases). The germline V gene has CDR1 GTSNPN and CDR2 SVGIG (reference sequence). This CDR3 comprises 15 residues. Trimming took off 1 base at V and 4 bases at J, with 13 bases between the two ends.

This rearrangement joins TRBV10-3 to TRBJ2-3; 9 positions match TRBD2. The germline V gene has CDR1 ENHRY and CDR2 SYGVKD. J lost 6 bases, V lost 2 bases, and 3 bases had no gene match. The CDR3 loop spans 14 amino acids. The CDR3: CAISEGLAGDTQYF. The CDR3 DNA reads TGTGCCATCAGTGAGGGGCTAGCGGGGGATACGCAGTATTTT.

V gene TRBV5-1 combines with J gene TRBJ2-3; tentatively, D is TRBD2 (5 bases). Germline CDR1 is SGHRS and CDR2 is YFSETQ. The CDR3 runs 14 residues. Trimming stripped 4 bases from V and 0 bases from J, with 9 bases between. The DNA for the CDR3 is TGCGCCAGCAGCCCCCGGACTAGCACAGATACGCAGTATTTT. Amino acid sequence: CASSPRTSTDTQYF.

V usage is TRBV28 and J usage is TRBJ2-7; D not certain. The V end lost 5 bases, the J end lost 1 base, and 15 bases lay between the germline ends. This CDR3 region has 15 residues. Germline V gives CDR1 MDHEN, CDR2 SYDVKM. The CDR3 region is CASSITALRSYEQYF. The CDR3, as DNA: TGTGCCAGCAGTATAACAGCATTAAGATCCTACGAGCAGTACTTC. Supplemented by reference TRBV28 and TRBJ2-7, the full variable domain reads DVKVTQSSRYLVKRTGEKVFLECVQDMDHENMFWYRQDPGLGLRLIYFSYDVKMKEKGDIPEGYSVSREKKERFSLILESASTNQTSMYLCASSITALRSYEQYFGPGTRLTVT.

This chain joins TRBV28 and TRBJ2-7, with a weak D call TRBD1 (8 bases). The CDR3 is 14 residues long. CDR1 and CDR2 from the germline V gene are MDHEN and SYDVKM. V lost 6 bases and J lost 7, with 19 bases in between. CDR3 sequence reads: CASRGGDRSGEQYF. The CDR3 bases are TGTGCCAGCAGAGGGGGGGACAGGTCGGGGGAGCAGTACTTC.

The chain carries TRBV18 and TRBJ2-3; the D gene is possibly TRBD1 (5 bases). Germline V gives CDR1 KGHSH, CDR2 LQKENI. V dropped 3 bases and J dropped 6 bases, with 16 bases sitting between them. This CDR3 has 15 amino acids. CDR3 sequence reads: CASSPLGKGADTQYF. The CDR3 DNA is TGTGCCAGCTCACCGCTTGGGAAAGGGGCCGATACGCAGTATTTT.

The chain links TRBV5-4 to TRBJ1-2; TRBD1 might be the D (6 bases). Per germline, CDR1 SGHNT and CDR2 YYREEE (reference sequence). The V end was cut by 4 bases, the J end by 5 bases, with 21 bases between. The CDR3 runs 16 residues. The CDR3 loop is CASSGAGVLGGYGYTF. The CDR3 nucleotides are TGTGCCAGCAGCGGTGCAGGGGTCTTGGGGGGGTATGGCTACACCTTC.

This chain joins TRBV5-4 and TRBJ2-5; TRBD2 matches at 9 bases. The length of the CDR3 is 14 residues. Germline V lookup: CDR1 SGHNT, CDR2 YYREEE (reference sequence). The J segment lost 7 bases and the V segment lost 3 bases, leaving 7 bases of the junction unmatched. In DNA form, the CDR3 reads TGTGCCAGCAGCTCCGGGACTAGCTTGGCGACCCAGTACTTC. Encoded protein: CASSSGTSLATQYF.